The rows below give T cell receptor beta chains drawn from one sample of a study of T cells of healthy individuals. Via MiXCR, TCRdb re-called the 5' RACE reads, giving one row per CDR3 protein. The data contain about 96,000 distinct CDR3 sequences, roughly 18% of them singletons. The receptors shown here come from a human donor in good health. CDR3s include the opening cysteine and the closing phenylalanine or tryptophan. The D gene is left open where the match is weak. Expanded clones are given a class, and other clones once, few, many or no size at all.

J gene,clone size,V gene,D gene,CDR3 DNA,CDR3 protein
TRBJ2-3,many,TRBV7-2,TRBD1,TGTGCCAGCAGCCCTGGACAGGGCCCGTATTTT,CASSPGQGPYF
TRBJ1-2,few,TRBV20-1,.,TGCAGTGCTAGTGGGCAGCGGAACTATGGCTACACCTTC,CSASGQRNYGYTF
TRBJ2-6,once,TRBV5-1,TRBD2,TGCGCCAGCAGGTCCGGGACTAGCACCTCTGGGGCCAACGTCCTGACTTTC,CASRSGTSTSGANVLTF
TRBJ1-5,.,TRBV7-9,.,TGTGCCAGCAGCTTAGGGCAGAGCAATCAGCCCCAGCATTTT,CASSLGQSNQPQHF
TRBJ1-1,many,TRBV18,.,TGTGCCAGCTCACCCCCGGGACTAGTGAACACTGAAGCTTTCTTT,CASSPPGLVNTEAFF
TRBJ1-1,many,TRBV2,.,TGTGCCAGCACTCAGAACACTGAAGCTTTCTTT,CASTQNTEAFF
TRBJ1-5,few,TRBV28,.,TGTGCCAGCACCGGGATACGAGCTGATCAGCCCCAGCATTTT,CASTGIRADQPQHF
TRBJ1-1,few,TRBV7-9,TRBD1,TGTGCCAGCAGCCCAGGCTACAGGGGGAACACTGAAGCTTTCTTT,CASSPGYRGNTEAFF
TRBJ2-1,.,TRBV5-1,TRBD1,TGCGCCAGCAGCTCCGCAGGGGGCGGAAGGTACAATGAGCAGTTCTTC,CASSSAGGGRYNEQFF
TRBJ2-6,.,TRBV5-1,.,TGCGCCAGCATGTCCGGAGGGCTTGGGGCCAACGTCCTGACTTTC,CASMSGGLGANVLTF